This TCR beta chain was found in a study of cytomegalovirus exposure and HLA in healthy donors. Regarding the study as a whole: It was likely that a cluster of highly shared sequence variants was a sequencing artifact. The study dropped some indistinguishable V segments, TRBV6-2 and TRBV6-3 among them. A missense variant in DCLRE1C was later tied to TCR beta V- and J-gene trimming. The records held CMV serostatus as the only immune exposure information.

Germline loops: CDR1 MNHEY, CDR2 SMNVEV (reference sequence). This CDR3 comprises 13 residues. V trimming: 7 bases; J trimming: 8 bases; junction bases outside the gene matches: 7. Notes on this clone: Its antigen is unidentified.

The PCR ran on 60 Vbeta and 13 Jbeta primers. Clones were read by immunoSEQ multiplex PCR, and TCRdb kept only the in-frame ones, dropping some. The sample includes about 180,000 clones, 75% of them seen just once. The sequencing sample was made of PBMCs. V usage is TRBV27 and J usage is TRBJ1-1, with 10 bases lining up with TRBD1. The clonotype was recovered from a male donor in good health and CMV-seronegative. Here the CDR3 DNA reads TGTGCCAGCACTAGGACAGGGGGTAGCGAAGCTTTCTTT. This encodes CASTRTGGSEAFF.